This record covers a single T cell receptor beta chain. These data come from a study of preoperative IRX-2 immunotherapy in early breast cancer. Assay: immunoSEQ multiplex PCR; the TCRdb copy retains only in-frame clones and omits some. The data contain 35,000 to 50,000 clones, 85% to 95% of them singletons. The germline CDR1 and CDR2 sequences are MNHEY and SVGAGI. The CDR3 totals 15 residues. Unmatched junction bases numbered 6, after V lost 6 bases and J lost 6 bases. This sample's treatment: preoperative locoregional IRX-2 cytokine immunotherapy. The rearrangement uses TRBV6-5 and TRBJ2-3; TRBD2 matches at 13 bases. This TCR derives from a human donor with breast cancer. This specimen consisted of tumor tissue, obtained after IRX-2 immunotherapy. The CDR3 spells CASRWTSGSADTQYF. The DNA for the CDR3 is TGTGCCAGCAGATGGACTAGCGGGAGTGCGGATACGCAGTATTTT.